The 12 T cell receptor beta chains listed next were all sequenced from one sample in a study of response to subunit inactivated influenza vaccine. TCRdb independently ran MiXCR on the RT-PCR reads; one entry per CDR3 protein. The table records about 300,000 distinct CDR3 sequences, 21% of them present only once. Here the sequenced sample was PBMCs from blood, taken less than 22 months after vaccination. The source of these receptors is a man aged 50 to 75 who received an inactivated influenza vaccine.

This clonotype was counted only a few times. The V gene is TRBV29-1, the J gene TRBJ1-2; 7 bases line up with TRBD1. Trimming took 8 bases from V and 4 from J; bases not matched to a gene: 16. Germline V gives CDR1 SQVTM, CDR2 ANQGSEA. The CDR3 extends over 15 amino acids. The DNA of the CDR3 is TGCAGCTGTTCATCAGGGGGGGACGGAGGCTATGGCTACACCTTC. Its translation: CSCSSGGDGGYGYTF.

This chain links TRBV6-5 with TRBJ1-2; D uncertain. V dropped 2 bases and J dropped 3 bases, with 7 bases sitting between them. Germline V CDR1 and CDR2: MNHEY, SVGAGI. The CDR3 has 13 amino acids. Here the CDR3 DNA reads TGTGCCAGCAGTTACCAGGAAGACTATGGCTACACCTTC. Protein sequence: CASSYQEDYGYTF.

The chain uses TRBV19 and TRBJ1-4; TRBD1 agrees at 7 bases. V lost 8 bases, J lost 8 bases, and 11 bases stayed unmatched. CDR3 size: 14 residues. Germline loops: CDR1 LNHDA, CDR2 SQIVND (reference sequence). The CDR3 spells CASGSDRLKEKLFF. The DNA for the CDR3 is TGTGCCAGTGGCTCGGACAGGTTAAAAGAAAAACTGTTTTTT.

This clonotype has more than one count but fewer than ten. This chain connects TRBV3-1 to TRBJ1-1; D call uncertain. The V end was cut by 2 bases, the J end by 4 bases, with 8 bases between. This CDR3 contains 13 residues. CDR1 is LGHDT and CDR2 is YNNKEL in the germline V gene (reference sequence). The CDR3 spells CASSQHSGTEAFF. DNA of the CDR3: TGTGCCAGCAGCCAACACTCGGGCACTGAAGCTTTCTTT.

CDR3 nucleotide sequence: TGTGCCAGCAGTTCTCAACCTCCAGGGGCCTACGAGCAGTACTTC. Amino acids: CASSSQPPGAYEQYF. The rearrangement joins TRBV12-3 or TRBV12-4 to TRBJ2-7; D is perhaps TRBD1 (6 bases). V dropped 4 bases and J dropped 2 bases, with 15 bases sitting between them. The CDR3 is 15 amino acids.

This clonotype was seen more than once but under ten times. The J gene is TRBJ2-1, the V gene TRBV2, with a tentative D call TRBD2 (6 bases). Germline assignment: CDR1 SNHLY and CDR2 FYNNEI. The CDR3 consists of 15 residues. The V end lost 6 bases, the J end lost 4 bases, and 16 bases lay between the germline ends. CDR3 sequence reads: CASRIRRAGYNEQFF. The CDR3 DNA sequence: TGTGCCAGCAGAATCAGGAGGGCGGGGTACAATGAGCAGTTCTTC.

This clonotype has just a few counts. The chain recombines TRBV5-6 with TRBJ1-5; perhaps TRBD1 as D (6 bases). Trimming took 1 base from V and 0 from J, leaving 8 bases between them. Germline loops: CDR1 SGHDT, CDR2 YYEEEE. This CDR3 region has 15 residues. CDR3 residues: CASSLRGNSNQPQHF. The CDR3 nucleotides read TGTGCCAGCAGCTTGAGGGGGAATAGCAATCAGCCCCAGCATTTT. The full variable domain, completed using reference TRBV5-6 and TRBJ1-5, is DAGVTQSPTHLIKTRGQQVTLRCSPKSGHDTVSWYQQALGQGPQFIFQYYEEEERQRGNFPDRFSGHQFPNYSSELNVNALLLGDSALYLCASSLRGNSNQPQHFGDGTRLSIL.

The V gene is TRBV6-5, the J gene TRBJ2-1; 8 bases map to TRBD1. The CDR3 is made up of 15 amino acids. Per germline, CDR1 MNHEY and CDR2 SVGAGI. J lost 5 bases, V lost 4 bases, and 7 bases had no gene match. CDR3 sequence reads: CASSSGQARNNEQFF. The CDR3 coding sequence is TGTGCCAGCAGTTCGGGACAGGCTAGGAACAATGAGCAGTTCTTC.

This clonotype was observed at least ten times. V gene TRBV10-3 combines with J gene TRBJ1-5, with no clear D. The V end lost 0 bases, the J end lost 4 bases, and 10 bases lay between the germline ends. This CDR3 is 15 amino acids long. Germline CDR1 ENHRY, CDR2 SYGVKD. DNA of the CDR3: TGTGCCATCAGTGAGTCGGTAGTGGGGAATCAGCCCCAGCATTTT. This translates into CAISESVVGNQPQHF.

A few counts support this clonotype. The chain carries TRBV5-1 and TRBJ2-2, with TRBD1 identical over 9 bases. The ends lost 4 bases at V and 5 bases at J; junction bases unmatched: 3. The germline gives CDR1 SGHRS, CDR2 YFSETQ. This CDR3 region has 14 residues. CDR3 sequence (DNA): TGCGCCAGCAGCCGGGACAGGGTAACCGGGGAGCTGTTTTTT. Protein: CASSRDRVTGELFF.

The chain carries TRBV28 and TRBJ1-6; D ambiguous. The V end was cut by 7 bases, the J end by 7 bases, with 11 bases between. The V gene's germline CDR1 is MDHEN and CDR2 SYDVKM. The CDR3 has 13 amino acids. CDR3 loop: CASMMVTNSPLHF. DNA for the CDR3: TGTGCCAGCATGATGGTTACCAATTCACCCCTCCACTTT.

The chain has TRBV15 and TRBJ1-5, with 7 bases lining up with TRBD1. After removal of 0 bases from V and 4 bases from J, the junction contained 3 bases not matched to a gene. From germline, CDR1 is LNHNV and CDR2 YYDKDF (reference sequence). This CDR3 has 15 residues. The chain's CDR3 is CATSREAGGNQPQHF. CDR3 DNA sequence: TGTGCCACCAGCAGAGAGGCAGGGGGTAATCAGCCCCAGCATTTT.